The subject of this entry is one T cell receptor beta chain. Its target is not known. The data belong to a study of blood T cell dynamics during melanoma immunotherapy. Study-wide results and caveats: The study could not tell melanoma-specific clones from general immune activation.

The V gene lost 6 bases and the J gene lost 6 bases, with 21 bases spanning the gap. The CDR3 totals 15 residues. Germline values: CDR1 SGHTS, CDR2 YDEGEE. Described time point: week 3, after first cycle of checkpoint inhibitor. Sequencing was performed with immunoSEQ multiplex PCR; in TCRdb, only in-frame clones are kept and a portion is missing. In the table there are tens of thousands of clones, over 80% of which are singletons. The source material was blood, sampled from a patient treated with checkpoint blockade. The sequence was obtained from a human donor with melanoma. The chain recombines TRBV5-8 with TRBJ1-2, with D perhaps matching TRBD1 (6 bases). In DNA form, the CDR3 reads TGTGCCAGCACCTTTGGGGGCAGGGTAATTAATGGCTACACCTTC. Translating it yields CASTFGGRVINGYTF.